This T cell receptor (beta chain) was sequenced for a study of T-cell reconstitution after alpha-beta-depleted transplantation in children. Using unique molecular identifiers, the investigators prepared the TCRbeta library. MiXCR was run by TCRdb on the PCR reads, yielding one entry per CDR3 protein. Among some 150,000 distinct CDR3 sequences listed, roughly 8.8% were seen once. The table lists this clonotype with a few counts. What it recognizes is unknown. Study-wide points: At around two months after transplant, the alpha-beta T cells were reportedly derived from several hundred expanded clones that came from non-depleted graft cells.

V was shortened by 2 bases and J by 2 bases, with 7 bases between the two germline ends. The germline CDR1 and CDR2 sequences are SGHAT and FQNNGV. The CDR3 is 14 amino acids. The receptor was derived from a female patient aged 2-15 years who had a stem cell transplant for congenital amegakaryocytic thrombocytopenia, so the T cells may come from the graft donor. This rearrangement joins TRBV11-2 to TRBJ2-1, with D maybe TRBD1 (5 bases). The specimen comprised PBMCs, mostly from graft donor cells, sampled 180 days after TCRalphabeta/CD19-depleted stem cell transplant. CDR3 in DNA: TGTGCCAGCAGCTTATCAGGGACCTACAATGAGCAGTTCTTC. Amino acids: CASSLSGTYNEQFF.